The following is a TCR beta chain sequence with its context. Its target is not known. This sample is part of a study of T cells expressing NK-cell markers. Beta-chain TCR cDNA was generated via 5'RACE template switching with UMIs. TCRdb reprocessed the 5' RACE reads, keeping one entry per CDR3 protein, no DNA. This table lists approximately 460,000 distinct CDR3 sequences. Findings and limits, study-wide: Among four donors, these clonotypes also ranked first in the CD3+CD56-NKG2C+ fraction.

This CDR3 comprises 12 residues. Per the germline V gene, CDR1 is MNHEY and CDR2 is SVGAGI. The chain combines TRBV6-5 with TRBJ2-5. The sample was blood T cells: a sorted CD56 or NKG2C T cell subset, CD4+ or CD8+ T cells, or bulk PBMC T cells (not recorded which). The TCR was taken from a woman aged 18-69 years in good health. The CDR3 loop reads CASSRNPETQYF.